The 21 T cell receptor beta chains reported below all come from one sample, sequenced in a study of shared clonotypes between healthy human individuals. Assay: immunoSEQ multiplex PCR; the TCRdb copy retains only in-frame clones and omits some. The top ten clones hold 0.4% to 0.45% of a sample with about 1.5 million clones, under 99% of them seen once. The sequenced material came from naive CD4+ T cells sorted from blood. Subset meaning: CD45RA+ positively selected. The receptors come from a man aged 30 to 39 in good health.

The chain employs TRBV5-1 and TRBJ2-2; TRBD2 aligns across 11 bases. The ends lost 4 bases at V and 0 bases at J; junction bases unmatched: 8. The V gene's germline CDR1 is SGHRS and CDR2 YFSETQ. This CDR3 is built from 18 residues. The CDR3 sequence: CASSQLAGGPPNTGELFF. In nucleotides, the CDR3 is TGCGCCAGCAGCCAGCTAGCGGGAGGCCCTCCGAACACCGGGGAGCTGTTTTTT.

This chain links TRBV7-6 with TRBJ2-1; D gene uncertain. Germline V CDR1 and CDR2: SGHVS, FNYEAQ. Trimming cost V 1 base and J 7 bases, with 11 bases left between them. The CDR3 length is 14 residues. The CDR3 DNA sequence: TGTGCCAGCAGCTTAGGGCAGGCGCCAAATGAGCAGTTCTTC. Its protein is CASSLGQAPNEQFF.

The rearrangement links TRBV11-2 to TRBJ2-7; D remains ambiguous. The V end was cut by 5 bases, the J end by 4 bases, with 12 bases between. Germline V gene lookup returns CDR1 SGHAT and CDR2 FQNNGV. This CDR3 has 13 amino acids. In nucleotides, the CDR3 is TGTGCCAGCAGCCGTGCTGGAACTTACGAGCAGTACTTC. It encodes CASSRAGTYEQYF.

This chain links TRBV28 with TRBJ2-1; D is possibly TRBD2 (6 bases). CDR1 and CDR2 from the germline V gene are MDHEN and SYDVKM. The CDR3 runs 15 residues. V was trimmed by 7 bases and J by 12 bases, leaving 25 bases between them. DNA of the CDR3: TGTGCCAGCAAAACGATAGCGGAGATGTACCTTGGGCAGTTCTTC. Protein product: CASKTIAEMYLGQFF.

This sequence joins TRBV14 and TRBJ2-6, with a tentative D call TRBD2 (6 bases). V dropped 3 bases and J dropped 0 bases, with 18 bases sitting between them. The CDR3 is 19 amino acids. CDR1 and CDR2 (germline): SGHDN, FVKESK. CDR3 sequence: CASSQTSSALRSGANVLTF. The CDR3 DNA follows: TGTGCCAGCAGCCAGACCTCTAGCGCACTCCGCTCTGGGGCCAACGTCCTGACTTTC.

The chain links TRBV5-1 to TRBJ2-5, with 9 bases matching TRBD2. There are 13 residues in the CDR3. Germline lookup yields CDR1 SGHRS and CDR2 YFSETQ. V lost 3 bases and J lost 5; bases outside the gene matches: 2. The CDR3 DNA reads TGCGCCAGCAGCTACGCGGGAGGGGAGACCCAGTACTTC. Residues: CASSYAGGETQYF.

V is TRBV10-3 and J is TRBJ1-3; D remains ambiguous. This CDR3 region has 15 residues. The germline CDR1 and CDR2 sequences are ENHRY and SYGVKD. The V and J ends lost 0 bases and 2 bases respectively, with 8 bases between them. Here the CDR3 DNA reads TGTGCCATCAGTGAGTCGGCGAACCCTGGAAACACCATATATTTT. This codes for CAISESANPGNTIYF.

The chain employs TRBV6-1 and TRBJ1-5, with D unclear. Trimming left V 2 bases short and J 9 bases short, with 8 bases between. Germline lookup yields CDR1 MNHNS and CDR2 SASEGT. The CDR3 has 12 amino acids. CDR3 in DNA: TGTGCCAGCAGTGAACAGACGAGGCCCCAGCATTTT. Its translation is CASSEQTRPQHF.

The chain couples TRBV14 to TRBJ2-3; a weak D match, TRBD1 (5 bases). Germline CDR1 and CDR2: SGHDN and FVKESK. Trimming left V 2 bases short and J 3 bases short, with 9 bases between. CDR3 length: 14 residues. The CDR3 nucleotides are TGTGCCAGCAGCCAAAGGCAGGGAACAGATACGCAGTATTTT. It encodes CASSQRQGTDTQYF.

The V call is TRBV7-2, the J call TRBJ2-3, with TRBD1 identical over 8 bases. CDR3 length: 19 residues. CDR1 is SGHTA and CDR2 is FQGNSA in the germline V gene. The V and J ends lost 1 base and 3 bases, in that order; junction bases with no gene match: 15. In nucleotides, the CDR3 is TGTGCCAGCAGCTTAGAATCGCAGGGGGCCGCGGGACTTACAGATACGCAGTATTTT. This sequence encodes CASSLESQGAAGLTDTQYF.

CDR3 in DNA: TGTGCCAGCAGCGTAGATCCTACCGCGCAGGTTTTAGATACGCAGTATTTT. This translates into CASSVDPTAQVLDTQYF. The V gene is TRBV9, the J gene TRBJ2-3; D call uncertain. The V and J ends lost 0 bases and 5 bases respectively, with 19 bases between them. This CDR3 is built from 17 residues. The germline V gene has CDR1 SGDLS and CDR2 YYNGEE. Using reference TRBV9 and TRBJ2-3 for the parts outside the CDR3, the full variable domain is DSGVTQTPKHLITATGQRVTLRCSPRSGDLSVYWYQQSLDQGLQFLIQYYNGEERAKGNILERFSAQQFPDLHSELNLSSLELGDSALYFCASSVDPTAQVLDTQYFGPGTRLTVL.

V and J are TRBV5-1 and TRBJ2-5; D possibly corresponds to TRBD2 (7 bases). The germline V gene encodes CDR1 SGHRS and CDR2 YFSETQ. V was trimmed by 0 bases and J by 4 bases, leaving 10 bases between them. This CDR3 region has 14 residues. In DNA, the CDR3 is TGCGCCAGCAGCTTGGACAGGGAGGGAGAGACCCAGTACTTC. It translates to CASSLDREGETQYF. The full variable domain, rest sourced from reference TRBV5-1 and TRBJ2-5, is KAGVTQTPRYLIKTRGQQVTLSCSPISGHRSVSWYQQTPGQGLQFLFEYFSETQRNKGNFPGRFSGRQFSNSRSEMNVSTLELGDSALYLCASSLDREGETQYFGPGTRLLVL.

Points on this clone: This CDR3 is also generated by other DNA sequences in the sample. The V call is TRBV6-6, the J call TRBJ2-5, with unresolved D. The germline V gene has CDR1 MNHNY and CDR2 SVGAGI (reference sequence). The V and J ends lost 2 bases and 5 bases respectively, with 9 bases between them. This CDR3 is built from 13 residues. In DNA form, the CDR3 reads TGTGCCAGCAGTTACGGCGGCCGGGAGACCCAGTACTTC. The encoded protein is CASSYGGRETQYF.

The chain is built from TRBV10-1 and TRBJ2-3, with D possibly TRBD2 on 5 matching bases. Looked up from germline, CDR1 is WNHNN and CDR2 is SYGVQD (reference sequence). Deletions cut 1 base from V and 4 bases from J, with 12 bases between. CDR3 length: 15 residues. CDR3 DNA: TGCGCCAGCAGTGAGTTTGGAGGCCCGGCAGATACGCAGTATTTT. Protein sequence: CASSEFGGPADTQYF.

The J gene is TRBJ1-5, the V gene TRBV19; D remains unclear. Trimming shortened V by 7 bases and J by 3 bases, and 7 bases separated the two germline ends. Germline V gene lookup returns CDR1 LNHDA and CDR2 SQIVND (reference sequence). The CDR3 runs 12 residues. CDR3 coding DNA: TGTGCCAGTATACCCGACAATCAGCCCCAGCATTTT. It translates to CASIPDNQPQHF.

J is TRBJ2-1 and V is TRBV7-2, with TRBD2 as a possible D gene (5 bases). The CDR3 contains 14 residues. Trimming stripped 0 bases from V and 8 bases from J, with 11 bases between. Germline-derived CDR1 and CDR2 are SGHTA and FQGNSA. The chain's CDR3 is CASSLALARDEQFF. CDR3 DNA sequence: TGTGCCAGCAGCTTAGCGTTAGCGAGGGATGAGCAGTTCTTC.

V gene TRBV16 combines with J gene TRBJ1-5; 7 bases line up with TRBD1. The V and J ends lost 4 bases and 4 bases, in that order; junction bases with no gene match: 7. There are 15 residues in the CDR3. Germline assignment: CDR1 KGHSY and CDR2 FQNENV. The CDR3 loop is CASSLHPRGNQPQHF. CDR3 in DNA: TGTGCCAGCAGCCTCCACCCCAGGGGGAATCAGCCCCAGCATTTT.

This sequence joins TRBV27 and TRBJ2-7; 7 positions match TRBD1. The V and J ends lost 6 bases and 6 bases, in that order; junction bases with no gene match: 11. CDR1 is MNHEY, CDR2 SMNVEV, per germline (reference sequence). The CDR3 covers 14 residues. CDR3 loop: CASSEKGAVIEQYF. The CDR3 DNA sequence: TGTGCCAGCAGCGAGAAGGGGGCCGTAATCGAGCAGTACTTC.

The chain joins TRBV5-4 to TRBJ2-5; D might be TRBD2 (6 bases). The CDR3 contains 14 residues. The germline gives CDR1 SGHNT, CDR2 YYREEE (reference sequence). V was cut by 4 bases and J by 0 bases, with 10 bases left in between. The CDR3 DNA sequence: TGTGCCAGCAGCGTACCGGGAGACCAAGAGACCCAGTACTTC. Translation: CASSVPGDQETQYF.

The DNA for the CDR3 is TGTGCCAGTAGTATCCGGGGATCGGCTAGCGGGGCTACTAGCACAGATACGCAGTATTTT. It translates to CASSIRGSASGATSTDTQYF. The chain couples TRBV19 to TRBJ2-3, with TRBD2 matching over 9 bases. J lost 0 bases, V lost 3 bases, and 16 bases had no gene match. Germline values: CDR1 LNHDA, CDR2 SQIVND (reference sequence). The CDR3 consists of 20 residues.

The table lists this clone with a few counts. In DNA, the CDR3 is TGCGCCAGCAGTCCCTCCGGGACAGGGAGCTACGAGCAGTACTTC. It translates to CASSPSGTGSYEQYF. The chain carries TRBV10-1 and TRBJ2-7, with 9 bases aligning to TRBD1. Germline CDR1 reads WNHNN; CDR2 reads SYGVQD (reference sequence). V was pared by 5 bases and J by 3 bases, with 8 bases of the junction left unmatched. There are 15 residues in the CDR3.